This entry features one T cell receptor (beta chain) sequence. TCRdb's copy holds only in-frame clones and misses some; the assay was immunoSEQ multiplex PCR. The sample records about 2.5 million clones, less than 95% being singletons. This entry is derived from a study of shared clonotypes between healthy human individuals. Per germline, CDR1 SQVTM and CDR2 ANQGSEA. This CDR3 is 13 amino acids long. Between the trimmed V and J ends, which lost 3 bases and 1 base, there was a span of 8 bases. The clonotype comes from a young man in good health. Some clones in this sample may be carry-over from other donors' samples. The specimen was naive CD4+ T cells from PBMCs. Subset given: CD45RA+ positively selected. The chain is built from TRBV29-1 and TRBJ2-3; D gene unclear. CDR3 loop: CSVDFTGTDTQYF. For the CDR3, the DNA is TGCAGCGTTGACTTTACTGGCACAGATACGCAGTATTTT.